Sequencing of this T cell receptor beta chain was carried out in a study of T cells after yellow fever vaccination. The germline gives CDR1 MGHRA, CDR2 YSYEKL. Deletions cut 1 base from V and 4 bases from J, with 14 bases between. The CDR3 sequence is 15 residues long. TCRdb re-called the 5' RACE reads through MiXCR, storing one row per CDR3 protein. The sample carries 150,000 to 200,000 distinct CDR3 sequences, around 10% recorded once. This clonotype was counted at least ten times. The material sequenced was CD8+ T cells sorted from PBMCs, taken 15 days after the yellow fever booster vaccination. The origin of this receptor is a man aged 18 to 35 who received the YFV17D yellow fever vaccine. V gene TRBV4-1 combines with J gene TRBJ2-7, with a possible D match to TRBD1 (6 bases). CDR3 loop: CASSQGAGVEYEQYF. CDR3 in DNA: TGCGCCAGCAGCCAAGGGGCAGGGGTTGAGTACGAGCAGTACTTC.